The entry that follows covers one T cell receptor beta chain sequence. What it binds is not known. The data derive from a study of PD-1 blockade in classical Hodgkin lymphoma. Overall study results and limits: Significant TCR diversity gains by C4D1 occurred in CD4+ but not CD8+ cells. Complete responders entered with baseline diversity on par with newly diagnosed patients, the results showed. Patients with an early start, nivolumab under 1 year after ASCT, were excluded.

Libraries were prepared by immunoSEQ multiplex PCR; TCRdb keeps only in-frame clonotypes and omits some of them. There are about 94,000 clones in the sample; roughly nine tenths occur only once, and around 10% lies in the top ten. Trimming removed 6 bases at V and 0 bases at J, with 13 bases between. The CDR3 extends over 15 amino acids. Germline-derived CDR1 and CDR2 are MNHEY and SVGAGI. The patients all showed relapse after autologous stem cell transplantation, while their brentuximab vedotin exposure varied. Reported best responses ranged across complete response, partial response or progressive disease.

The chain combines TRBV6-5 with TRBJ2-3; perhaps TRBD1 as D (6 bases). This receptor was taken from a human donor with classical Hodgkin lymphoma. This sample comprised peripheral blood mononuclear cells (PBMCs), obtained before the second cycle of nivolumab. The chain's CDR3 is CASRRTAASTDTQYF. As DNA, the CDR3 is TGTGCCAGCAGGCGGACAGCCGCTAGCACAGATACGCAGTATTTT.